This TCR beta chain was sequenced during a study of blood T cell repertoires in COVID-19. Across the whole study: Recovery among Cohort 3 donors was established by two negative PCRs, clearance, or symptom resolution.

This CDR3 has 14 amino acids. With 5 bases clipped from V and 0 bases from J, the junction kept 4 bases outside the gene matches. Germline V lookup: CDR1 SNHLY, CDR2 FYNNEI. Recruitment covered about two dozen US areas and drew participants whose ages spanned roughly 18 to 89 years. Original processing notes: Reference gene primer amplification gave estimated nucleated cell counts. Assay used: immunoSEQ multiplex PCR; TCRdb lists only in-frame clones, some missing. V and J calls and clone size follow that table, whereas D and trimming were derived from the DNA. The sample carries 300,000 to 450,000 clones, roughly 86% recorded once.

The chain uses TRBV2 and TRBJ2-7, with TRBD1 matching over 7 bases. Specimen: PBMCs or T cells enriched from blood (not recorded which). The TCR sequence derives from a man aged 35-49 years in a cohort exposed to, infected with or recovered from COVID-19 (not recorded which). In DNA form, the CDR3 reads TGTGCCAGCAGTTTACAGGGGACCTCCTACGAGCAGTACTTC. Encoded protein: CASSLQGTSYEQYF.